One and the same sample provided the 4 T cell receptor beta chains below, sequenced in a study of CD8+CD57+ T cells in acquired aplastic anemia. TCR beta VDJ and CDR3 profiles were obtained from a genomic DNA template. TCRdb used MiXCR to reprocess the reads, holding one entry per CDR3 protein. The sample holds under 200,000 distinct CDR3 sequences, just under 45% seen once. Sequenced material: sorted CD4+, CD8+, or CD8+CD57+ T cells (not recorded which) from PBMCs. These receptors were taken from a human donor in good health.

This chain joins TRBV6-2 or TRBV6-3 and TRBJ1-5, with a weak D call TRBD1 (5 bases). Germline V gene sequence: CDR1 MNHEY, CDR2 SVGEGT. The CDR3 has 16 amino acids. V was clipped by 2 bases and J by 4 bases, with 15 bases between them. CDR3 amino acids: CASSYRSESGNQPQHF. CDR3 bases: TGTGCCAGCAGTTACAGGTCGGAGTCAGGGAATCAGCCCCAGCATTTT.

The gene calls are TRBV24-1 and TRBJ2-7, with D hard to call. This CDR3 contains 11 residues. Trimming removed 3 bases from V and 6 bases from J, with 5 bases in between. Germline loops: CDR1 KGHDR, CDR2 SFDVKD. CDR3 sequence: CATSDSVEQYF. Written as DNA, the CDR3 is TGTGCCACCAGTGATAGCGTCGAGCAGTACTTC.

This sequence joins TRBV29-1 and TRBJ2-3; D perhaps matches TRBD2 (5 bases). The CDR3 covers 12 residues. CDR1 SQVTM and CDR2 ANQGSEA come from the germline V gene. The V gene lost 7 bases and the J gene lost 4 bases, with 12 bases spanning the gap. The CDR3 DNA reads TGCAGCGCGAGGGTCCTCCCAGATACGCAGTATTTT. Translated, it gives CSARVLPDTQYF.

This clonotype showed up just a few times. The chain uses TRBV15 and TRBJ2-5; 7 nucleotides match TRBD2. Germline CDR1 is LNHNV and CDR2 is YYDKDF (reference sequence). This CDR3 contains 18 residues. The V gene end was trimmed by 2 bases and the J gene end by 4 bases; junction bases not matched to a gene: 16. CDR3 protein: CATSRTGRWREWGETQYF. In DNA, the CDR3 is TGTGCCACCAGCAGAACCGGGCGGTGGCGGGAGTGGGGAGAGACCCAGTACTTC. Combining the CDR3 with reference TRBV15 and TRBJ2-5 gives the whole variable domain DAMVIQNPRYQVTQFGKPVTLSCSQTLNHNVMYWYQQKSSQAPKLLFHYYDKDFNNEADTPDNFQSRRPNTSFCFLDIRSPGLGDTAMYLCATSRTGRWREWGETQYFGPGTRLLVL.